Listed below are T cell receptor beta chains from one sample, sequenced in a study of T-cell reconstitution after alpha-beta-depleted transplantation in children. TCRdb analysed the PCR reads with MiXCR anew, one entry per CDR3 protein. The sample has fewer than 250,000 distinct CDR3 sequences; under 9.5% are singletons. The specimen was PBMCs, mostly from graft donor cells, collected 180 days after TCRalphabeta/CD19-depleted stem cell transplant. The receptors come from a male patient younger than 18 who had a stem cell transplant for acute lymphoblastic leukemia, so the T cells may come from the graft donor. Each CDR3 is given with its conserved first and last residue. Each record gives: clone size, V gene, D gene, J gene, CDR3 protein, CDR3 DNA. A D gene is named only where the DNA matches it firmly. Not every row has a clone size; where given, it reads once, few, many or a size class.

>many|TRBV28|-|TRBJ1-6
CASSLWGQGATGSYF
-
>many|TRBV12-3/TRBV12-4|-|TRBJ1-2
CASSLSGVNDGYTF
TGTGCCAGCTCCCTTAGCGGGGTTAACGATGGCTACACCTTC
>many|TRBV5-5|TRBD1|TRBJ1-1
CASNDRVGTEAFF
TGTGCCAGCAACGACAGGGTGGGCACTGAAGCTTTCTTT
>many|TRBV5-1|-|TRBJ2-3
CASSLEGGRNTQYF
TGCGCCAGCAGCTTGGAGGGGGGCCGGAATACGCAGTATTTT
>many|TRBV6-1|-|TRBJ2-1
CASSPPYANEQFF
TGTGCCAGCAGTCCCCCCTATGCCAATGAGCAGTTCTTC
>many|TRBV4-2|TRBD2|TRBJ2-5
CASSHGGSGQETQYF
TGTGCCAGCAGCCACGGCGGGAGTGGGCAAGAGACCCAGTACTTC
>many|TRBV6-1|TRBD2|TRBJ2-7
CASKRGGEGEQYF
TGTGCCAGCAAAAGGGGTGGGGAGGGCGAGCAGTACTTC
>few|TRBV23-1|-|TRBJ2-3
CASSGVRGPYTDTQYF
TGCGCCAGCAGTGGGGTCCGGGGGCCATACACAGATACGCAGTATTTT
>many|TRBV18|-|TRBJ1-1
CASQARQGTEAFF
TGTGCCAGCCAAGCTCGGCAAGGCACTGAAGCTTTCTTT
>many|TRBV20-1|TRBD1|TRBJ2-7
CSARETGGGYEQYF
TGCAGTGCTAGGGAAACAGGGGGTGGTTACGAGCAGTACTTC
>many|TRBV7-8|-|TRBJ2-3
CASRGPQGLWTDTQYF
TGTGCCAGCAGAGGGCCACAGGGTTTGTGGACAGATACGCAGTATTTT
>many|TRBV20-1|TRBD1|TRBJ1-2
CSATTGKGYGYTF
TGCAGTGCCACGACAGGGAAAGGCTATGGCTACACCTTC
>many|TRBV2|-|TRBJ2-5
CASLRGGETQYF
TGTGCCAGCCTGAGAGGGGGAGAGACCCAGTACTTC
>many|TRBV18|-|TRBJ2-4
CASSPGQGAMDF
TGTGCCAGCTCACCAGGGCAGGGTGCCATGGACTTC
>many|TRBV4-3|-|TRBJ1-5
CASSQDRGGLEQPQHF
TGCGCCAGCAGCCAAGATCGTGGGGGGCTGGAACAGCCCCAGCATTTT
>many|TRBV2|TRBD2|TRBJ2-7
CASIGLADTYEQYF
TGTGCCAGCATAGGACTAGCGGATACCTACGAGCAGTACTTC
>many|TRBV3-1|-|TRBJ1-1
CASSHGGTNTEAFF
TGTGCCAGCAGCCACGGGGGCACGAACACTGAAGCTTTCTTT
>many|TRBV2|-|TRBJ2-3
CASRRLSDTQYF
TGTGCCAGCAGGCGTTTATCCGATACGCAGTATTTT
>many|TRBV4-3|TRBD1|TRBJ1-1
CASSQEGTVNTEAFF
TGCGCCAGCAGCCAAGAAGGGACAGTGAACACTGAAGCTTTCTTT
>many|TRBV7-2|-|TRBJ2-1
CASSLGAGWNEQFF
TGTGCCAGCAGCTTAGGAGCGGGCTGGAATGAGCAGTTCTTC
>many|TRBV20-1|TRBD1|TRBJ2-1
CSARDGQGYNEQFF
TGCAGTGCTAGAGATGGACAGGGCTACAATGAGCAGTTCTTC
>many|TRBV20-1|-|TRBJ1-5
CSARDDFGQGRYSNQPQHF
TGCAGTGCTAGAGATGATTTCGGGCAGGGACGATATAGCAATCAGCCCCAGCATTTT
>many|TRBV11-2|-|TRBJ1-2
CASSEGNRFYGYTF
TGTGCCAGCAGTGAGGGTAACAGGTTTTATGGCTACACCTTC
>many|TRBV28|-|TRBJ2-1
CASIADPSYNEQFF
TGTGCCAGTATAGCGGACCCCTCCTACAATGAGCAGTTCTTC
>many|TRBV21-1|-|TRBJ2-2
CASSKIKGPTGELFF
TGTGCCAGCAGCAAAATCAAAGGTCCAACCGGGGAGCTGTTTTTT
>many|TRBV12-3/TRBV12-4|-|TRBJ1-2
CASRPTRQHGYTF
TGTGCCAGCAGGCCGACAAGGCAGCATGGCTACACCTTC
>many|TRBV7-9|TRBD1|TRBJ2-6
CASSSTGSTGANVLTF
TGTGCCAGCAGCTCGACAGGGTCTACTGGGGCCAACGTCCTGACTTTC
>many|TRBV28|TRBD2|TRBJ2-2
CASSYRPAGVTNTGELFF
TGTGCCAGCAGTTACCGCCCCGCGGGAGTGACGAACACCGGGGAGCTGTTTTTT
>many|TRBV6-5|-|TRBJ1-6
CASSYLGSPLHF
TGTGCCAGCAGTTACCTAGGATCACCCCTCCACTTT
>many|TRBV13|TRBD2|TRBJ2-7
CASSTQAGGSYEQYF
TGTGCCAGCAGCACACAAGCGGGAGGCTCCTACGAGCAGTACTTC
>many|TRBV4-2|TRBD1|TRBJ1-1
CASSLGQGLNTEAFF
TGTGCCAGCAGCCTGGGACAGGGTCTGAACACTGAAGCTTTCTTT
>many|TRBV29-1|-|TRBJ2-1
CSGDRRGNEQFF
TGCAGCGGGGACCGTCGGGGCAATGAGCAGTTCTTC
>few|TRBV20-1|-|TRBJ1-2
CSASGGRAGRGYTF
TGCAGTGCTAGCGGGGGGCGGGCAGGGAGGGGCTACACCTTC
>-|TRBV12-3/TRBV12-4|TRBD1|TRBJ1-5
CASRWTGANQPQHF
TGTGCCAGCAGATGGACAGGGGCCAATCAGCCCCAGCATTTT
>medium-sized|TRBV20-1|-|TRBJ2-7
CSAREEGRNSYEQYF
TGCAGTGCTAGAGAAGAGGGCAGAAATTCCTACGAGCAGTACTTC
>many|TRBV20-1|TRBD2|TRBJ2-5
CSAPGGDQETQYF
TGCAGTGCTCCCGGGGGGGACCAAGAGACCCAGTACTTC
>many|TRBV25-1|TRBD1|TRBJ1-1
CASSARGGNTEAFF
TGTGCCAGCAGCGCCAGGGGGGGGAACACTGAAGCTTTCTTT
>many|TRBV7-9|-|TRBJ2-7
CASSLVSRGGYEQYF
TGTGCCAGCAGCTTAGTATCCCGGGGCGGCTACGAGCAGTACTTC
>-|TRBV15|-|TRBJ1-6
CATSKRATVYSPLHF
TGTGCCACCAGCAAGAGGGCGACAGTTTATTCACCCCTCCACTTT
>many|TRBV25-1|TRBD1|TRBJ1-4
CASSVTGVISEKLFF
TGTGCCAGCAGTGTCACAGGGGTGATATCCGAAAAACTGTTTTTT
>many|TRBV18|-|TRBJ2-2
CASSPSYANTGELFF
TGTGCCAGCTCCCCTTCCTACGCGAACACCGGGGAGCTGTTTTTT
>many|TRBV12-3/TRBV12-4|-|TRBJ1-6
CASSFWGVSSYNSPLHF
TGTGCCAGCAGTTTTTGGGGCGTTAGCTCCTATAATTCACCCCTCCACTTT
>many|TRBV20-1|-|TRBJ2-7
CSARALPFEGVSYEQYF
TGCAGTGCTAGAGCCTTGCCTTTTGAGGGGGTCTCCTACGAGCAGTACTTC
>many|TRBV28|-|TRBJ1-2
CASSLALYGYTF
TGTGCCAGCAGTTTAGCACTCTATGGCTACACCTTC
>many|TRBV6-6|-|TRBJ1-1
CASAKTDTEAFF
TGTGCCAGCGCGAAAACAGACACTGAAGCTTTCTTT
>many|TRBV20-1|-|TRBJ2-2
CGAGRSGELFF
TGCGGGGCAGGGCGGTCCGGGGAGCTGTTTTTT
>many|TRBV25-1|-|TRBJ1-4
CASSELWGPGGEKLFF
TGTGCCAGCAGTGAATTATGGGGCCCCGGCGGGGAAAAACTGTTTTTT
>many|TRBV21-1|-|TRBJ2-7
CASTSQGGYEQYF
TGTGCCAGCACCTCTCAGGGCGGATACGAGCAGTACTTC
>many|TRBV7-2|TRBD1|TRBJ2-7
CASSLRQGAEYEQYF
TGTGCCAGCAGCCTAAGACAGGGGGCGGAATACGAGCAGTACTTC
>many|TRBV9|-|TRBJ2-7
CASSATQGREQYF
TGTGCCAGCAGCGCCACCCAGGGGCGAGAGCAGTACTTC
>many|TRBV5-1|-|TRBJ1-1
CASSFEPLGLNTEAFF
TGCGCCAGCAGCTTTGAACCTTTGGGATTGAACACTGAAGCTTTCTTT
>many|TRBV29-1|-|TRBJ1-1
CSVSTLVNTEAFF
TGCAGCGTTTCCACACTGGTGAACACTGAAGCTTTCTTT
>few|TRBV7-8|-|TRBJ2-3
CASSSLGGPRDTQYF
TGTGCCAGCAGCTCCCTAGGGGGACCCAGAGATACGCAGTATTTT
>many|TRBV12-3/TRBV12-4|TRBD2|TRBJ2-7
CASSFRLAGNYEQYF
TGTGCCAGCAGTTTCCGACTAGCGGGGAACTACGAGCAGTACTTC
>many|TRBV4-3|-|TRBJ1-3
CASSLVLGLSGSGNTIYF
TGCGCCAGCAGCCTCGTACTCGGGCTTTCGGGCTCTGGAAACACCATATATTTT
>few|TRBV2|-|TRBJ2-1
CASSDRGGGNEQFF
TGTGCCAGCAGTGATCGCGGAGGGGGCAATGAGCAGTTCTTC
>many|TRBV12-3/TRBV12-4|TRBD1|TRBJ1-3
CASSLGQGQGGNTIYF
TGTGCCAGCAGTTTAGGACAGGGACAGGGTGGAAACACCATATATTTT
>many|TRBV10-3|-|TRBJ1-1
CAISESDLGTEAFF
TGTGCCATCAGTGAGTCGGACCTCGGCACTGAAGCTTTCTTT
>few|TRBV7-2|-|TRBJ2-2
CASTLEGTNTGELFF
TGTGCCAGCACCCTGGAGGGAACGAACACCGGGGAGCTGTTTTTT